This T cell receptor beta chain was sequenced in a study of beta chain features in type 1 diabetes. Remarks on this clone: No antigen is known for it.

Expressed TCRB transcripts were sequenced because the isolated RNA had all been reverse transcribed beforehand. Profiled with immunoSEQ multiplex PCR; TCRdb holds only in-frame clones, not every one. The repertoire holds about 170,000 clones, with 7.5% to 8.5% as singletons. Losses at the gene ends were 4 bases for V and 0 bases for J; bases not matched to a gene: 6. The CDR3 totals 16 residues. Looked up from germline, CDR1 is LGHNA and CDR2 is YSLEER. General study results and limits: Significant though moderate, a shortening of TCRB CDR3s appeared in all four CD4+ subsets of Type 1 diabetes patients.

Sequenced material: central memory CD4+ T cells from blood. The sequence derives from a man aged 18 to 30 with type 1 diabetes. The chain joins TRBV4-3 to TRBJ2-3; 8 bases agree with TRBD1. The CDR3 DNA reads TGCGCCAGCAGCCGAACCCAGGGGGCTAGCACAGATACGCAGTATTTT. Residues: CASSRTQGASTDTQYF.